The sample holds many counts of the clone carrying this T cell receptor (beta chain). Germline V CDR1 and CDR2: DFQATT, SNEGSKA (reference sequence). V was shortened by 8 bases and J by 9 bases, with 23 bases between the two germline ends. This CDR3 region has 14 residues. TCRdb itself ran the 5' RACE reads through MiXCR, one entry per CDR3 protein. The sample lists 500,000 to 650,000 distinct CDR3 sequences; 17% were seen once. This specimen comes from a study of T cells after yellow fever vaccination. The sample here was PBMCs, taken 4 to 6 days after the first yellow fever vaccination. The rearrangement uses TRBV20-1 and TRBJ2-1, with D maybe TRBD2 (7 bases). The clonotype comes from a man aged 18 to 29 who received the YFV17D yellow fever vaccine. The CDR3 coding sequence is TGCAGTATGATTAGCGTGGGGGGGGCAGGTGAGCAGTTCTTC. This gives the protein CSMISVGGAGEQFF.